This T cell receptor (beta chain) was captured by sequencing in a study of blood T cell repertoires in COVID-19. On the study more broadly: Italy, Spain and the United States were the sources of the convalescent and acute COVID-19 samples. PBMCs, B-cell-depleted T cells, or T cells were the source of the cDNA or gDNA that made up the material.

In the study's own analysis: How many nucleated cells were present was estimated from reference gene primer amplification. Data came from immunoSEQ multiplex PCR; TCRdb stores just in-frame clones and leaves some out. D and trimming were read from the DNA, whereas the V and J calls and clone size are those reported in that table. The sample lists approximately 200,000 clones; around nine tenths were seen once. J lost 5 bases, V lost 3 bases, and 9 bases had no gene match. The germline V gene encodes CDR1 SGHDT and CDR2 YYEEEE. The CDR3 loop spans 15 amino acids. This chain connects TRBV5-6 to TRBJ2-5, with TRBD1 identical over 8 bases. This clonotype was sampled from an older woman with acute or convalescent COVID-19. The material sequenced was peripheral blood. CDR3 residues: CASSWMTGARETQYF. The DNA of the CDR3 is TGTGCCAGCAGCTGGATGACAGGGGCGAGGGAGACCCAGTACTTC. The variable domain in full, with the rest retrieved from reference TRBV5-6 and TRBJ2-5, is DAGVTQSPTHLIKTRGQQVTLRCSPKSGHDTVSWYQQALGQGPQFIFQYYEEEERQRGNFPDRFSGHQFPNYSSELNVNALLLGDSALYLCASSWMTGARETQYFGPGTRLLVL.